The entry that follows covers one T cell receptor (beta chain) sequence. This clone's antigen is unknown. Base-call qualities are not available, and no considerably larger clone is one nucleotide away. The immunoSEQ Assay, a bias-controlled multiplex PCR, was used to amplify TCRbeta CDR3 regions from genomic DNA. The authors processed their data as follows. Within the assay, amplification of reference gene primers was used to estimate how many nucleated cells each sample contained. To quantify the absolute abundance of each unique TCRbeta CDR3 rearrangement, sequence reads were collapsed and filtered. Productive Simpson clonality was computed per sample as the square root of Simpson's diversity index over productive rearrangements. TCRdb retrieved this table from immuneACCESS and kept in-frame rearrangements only. Not all clones are present; in checked studies, unresolved V genes account for under half, and no reason is known for the remainder. For V, J and clone size, that table is used; D and trimming come from the DNA. This sample lists hundreds of thousands of clones; 75% to 90% were detected once. The biggest ten clones account for about 2.2% of the sample.

Another Seattle source contributed samples from volunteer blood donors who had recovered from COVID-19. Each collaborating institution followed its own protocols to collect whole blood in K2EDTA tubes. For TCRbeta analysis, collaborators shipped samples as frozen whole blood, isolated PBMCs, or DNA extracted from either of those sample types. This entry is derived from a study of blood T cell repertoires in COVID-19 (dated by TCRdb to about 2020). Some background on the complete study: Samples covering the acute and convalescent phases of COVID-19 were provided by collaborators in the United States, Italy and Spain. The prospective study material was composed of cDNA or gDNA derived from T cells, B-cell-depleted T cells, or PBMCs. The dataset comprised deeply sampled blood TCRbeta repertoires from subjects exposed to, actively infected with, or recovered from COVID-19. The repertoires were made available in a free public database intended to serve as a resource for research on the immune response to SARS-CoV-2. Samples came from the ongoing ImmuneRACE study (first 160 participants) plus 1,254 subjects from 6 global collaborators. Nearly every sample came with metadata listing a de-identified subject ID, COVID-19 status, age in years and sex. Where HLA class I and class II types were available, the types were taken from metadata supplied by the sample provider, not from assay-based typing.

Overall study outcomes, separate from this receptor: The quantity of clinical and demographic metadata differed by source and by participant and was supplied without curation.

What was sequenced was peripheral blood. This receptor was taken from a woman aged 25 to 39 who had recovered from COVID-19.

The DNA sequence is given as TGTGCCATCAGTGAGTCTACAGGCGTGGAATACGAGCAGTACTTC. This sequence encodes CAISESTGVEYEQYF. Recombination joined TRBV10-3 with TRBJ2-7, with a weak D call of TRBD1 (5 bases match). The CDR3 contains 15 residues, cysteine and phenylalanine counted. Left in the record is the CDR3 DNA by itself, 45 bases read in frame from the first base. The junction shows trimming of 0 bases on V and 4 bases on J, plus 13 bases between the germline ends. From a lookup of the germline V gene, CDR1 and CDR2 are ENHRY and SYGVKD.